This T cell receptor beta chain was sequenced during a study of blood T cell repertoires in COVID-19. As for the study in general: Nucleic acid was either cDNA or gDNA, and it came from T cells, B-cell-depleted T cells, or PBMCs.

Symptom resolution, clearance, or two negative PCRs marked the recovered donors of Cohort 3. Original processing methods: Reference gene primer amplification gave nucleated cell count estimates. TCRdb's table, derived via immunoSEQ multiplex PCR, lists solely in-frame clones and lacks some. That table is the source of V, J and clone size, and D and trimming were worked out from the DNA. The sample holds over 250,000 clones; around 90% are singletons and the top ten take about 1.1%. CDR3 length: 18 amino acids. V was shortened by 2 bases and J by 1 base, with 17 bases between the two germline ends. Germline CDR1 reads KGHDR; CDR2 reads SFDVKD.

Sequencing was done on a sample of PBMCs or T cells enriched from blood (not recorded which). The sequence was collected from a woman under 40 who had recovered from COVID-19. The genes are TRBV24-1 and TRBJ2-1; D is undetermined. The DNA of the CDR3 is TGTGCCACCAGTGATTCCCTCCGGTCGACACAATCCTACAATGAGCAGTTCTTC. Translated, it gives CATSDSLRSTQSYNEQFF.